A single sample is the source of the 22 T cell receptor beta chains below, sequenced in a study of cytomegalovirus exposure and HLA in healthy donors. PCR involved 60 Vbeta and 13 Jbeta primers. Libraries were prepared by immunoSEQ multiplex PCR; TCRdb keeps only in-frame clonotypes and omits some of them. Of some 93,000 clones in the sample, under 90% were seen once. Sample: PBMCs. Receptors were obtained from a man aged 45-60 years in good health and CMV-seronegative.

The chain is built from TRBV30 and TRBJ1-3; D might be TRBD1 (6 bases). CDR1 and CDR2 from the germline V gene are GTSNPN and SVGIG (reference sequence). Trimming removed 2 bases from V and 0 bases from J, with 17 bases in between. This CDR3 is built from 17 residues. The CDR3: CAWSIHRTVYSGNTIYF. The CDR3 DNA reads as TGTGCCTGGAGTATACACCGGACAGTTTACTCTGGAAACACCATATATTTT.

The chain uses TRBV19 and TRBJ2-4; D is unresolved. V shed 8 bases and J shed 8 bases, with 7 bases lying between them. Germline CDR1 reads LNHDA; CDR2 reads SQIVND (reference sequence). The length of the CDR3 is 10 residues. The CDR3 DNA reads as TGTGCCAGTGAGTCGGACATTCAGTACTTC. Protein product: CASESDIQYF.

The J gene is TRBJ2-7, the V gene TRBV5-1; a weak D match, TRBD2 (5 bases). This CDR3 is built from 16 residues. V dropped 0 bases and J dropped 2 bases, with 15 bases sitting between them. Germline lookup yields CDR1 SGHRS and CDR2 YFSETQ. The CDR3 is CASSLDPLGGPYEQYF. As DNA, the CDR3 is TGCGCCAGCAGCTTGGACCCCCTTGGCGGGCCCTACGAGCAGTACTTC. Based on the CDR3 plus reference TRBV5-1 and TRBJ2-7, the full variable domain is KAGVTQTPRYLIKTRGQQVTLSCSPISGHRSVSWYQQTPGQGLQFLFEYFSETQRNKGNFPGRFSGRQFSNSRSEMNVSTLELGDSALYLCASSLDPLGGPYEQYFGPGTRLTVT.

This chain connects TRBV10-3 to TRBJ2-5, with 7 positions matching TRBD2. Per the germline V gene, CDR1 is ENHRY and CDR2 is SYGVKD. With V trimmed by 2 bases and J by 4 bases, 7 bases remained unmatched. This CDR3 spans 15 amino acids. CDR3 loop: CAISEGLSGTETQYF. Here the CDR3 DNA reads TGTGCCATCAGTGAGGGACTAAGCGGGACAGAGACCCAGTACTTC.

The CDR3 DNA sequence: TGTGCCAGCTCCCCCGGTCCGGCTGAAGCTTTCTTT. It specifies CASSPGPAEAFF. The chain links TRBV18 to TRBJ1-1; D is undetermined. The germline V gene encodes CDR1 KGHSH and CDR2 LQKENI. The germline V and J ends were trimmed by 6 bases and 6 bases, with 11 bases remaining between them. The CDR3 sequence is 12 residues long.

The chain uses TRBV2 and TRBJ2-5; no clear D. Between the trimmed V and J ends, which lost 8 bases and 5 bases, there was a span of 9 bases. CDR1 and CDR2 (germline): SNHLY, FYNNEI. The CDR3 runs 11 residues. The chain's CDR3 is CASLEAETQYF. The CDR3 DNA reads as TGTGCCAGCCTCGAGGCGGAGACCCAGTACTTC.

The chain joins TRBV5-1 to TRBJ2-2; no firm D call. Trimming took 3 bases from V and 2 from J, leaving 8 bases between them. This CDR3 spans 14 amino acids. CDR1 is SGHRS and CDR2 is YFSETQ in the germline V gene. DNA of the CDR3: TGCGCCAGCAGCTCTACTGGTAACACCGGGGAGCTGTTTTTT. It translates to CASSSTGNTGELFF.

The V call is TRBV4-3, the J call TRBJ2-1; unclear D gene. V was pared by 1 base and J by 9 bases, with 10 bases between. This CDR3 has 13 residues. Germline values: CDR1 LGHNA, CDR2 YSLEER. The CDR3 sequence is CASSQVSVSEQFF. The DNA for the CDR3 is TGCGCCAGCAGCCAAGTCTCTGTGAGTGAGCAGTTCTTC.

This clone was picked up a small number of times. The genes are TRBV14 and TRBJ2-1, with TRBD2 matching over 7 bases. The V gene end was trimmed by 2 bases and the J gene end by 7 bases; junction bases not matched to a gene: 5. The CDR3 has 14 residues. Per the germline V gene, CDR1 is SGHDN and CDR2 is FVKESK. This CDR3 is CASSQNQGGNEQFF. The CDR3 nucleotides read TGTGCCAGCAGCCAAAACCAGGGAGGGAATGAGCAGTTCTTC.

J is TRBJ2-3 and V is TRBV10-2; 8 bases fit TRBD2. The junction had 6 bases not matched to a gene; V was cut back by 6 bases and J by 1 base. The CDR3 spans 15 residues. Germline V CDR1 and CDR2: WSHSY, SAAADI. CDR3 loop: CASSSGSLRTDTQYF. CDR3 in DNA: TGCGCCAGCAGCAGCGGGAGTCTGCGCACAGATACGCAGTATTTT.

This clone was seen more than once but under ten times. Here the CDR3 reads CASSVSSVNTGELFF. CDR3 coding DNA: TGTGCCAGCAGCGTAAGTAGCGTAAACACCGGGGAGCTGTTTTTT. This chain joins TRBV9 and TRBJ2-2; possible D gene TRBD2, 5 bases. The CDR3 loop spans 15 amino acids. Trimming pared 1 base from V and 2 bases from J, leaving 9 bases between. Germline CDR1 SGDLS, CDR2 YYNGEE.

V is TRBV5-4 and J is TRBJ2-7, with TRBD2 as a possible D gene (7 bases). This CDR3 region has 15 residues. Germline CDR1 is SGHNT and CDR2 is YYREEE (reference sequence). V lost 0 bases and J lost 0, with 10 bases in between. In DNA, the CDR3 is TGTGCCAGCAGCTTGGAGGGGGGGGGCTCCTACGAGCAGTACTTC. Its translation is CASSLEGGGSYEQYF.

This rearrangement joins TRBV7-2 to TRBJ2-1, with D possibly being TRBD2 (6 bases). The CDR3 length is 17 residues. V gave up 5 bases and J gave up 0 bases, with 17 bases separating them. In germline, CDR1 is SGHTA, CDR2 FQGNSA. The CDR3 DNA is TGTGCCAGCAGCCCTCGTGAGGGGAGGAGCTCCTACAATGAGCAGTTCTTC. It encodes CASSPREGRSSYNEQFF.

The rearrangement joins TRBV6-1 to TRBJ2-7; 8 positions match TRBD2. This CDR3 comprises 13 residues. Germline lookup yields CDR1 MNHNS and CDR2 SASEGT. The junction had 11 bases not matched to a gene; V was cut back by 10 bases and J by 6 bases. Here the CDR3 reads CATGGAGFGEQYF. The DNA for the CDR3 is TGTGCCACCGGGGGGGCGGGATTCGGCGAGCAGTACTTC.

The chain couples TRBV2 to TRBJ2-3; the D gene is possibly TRBD1 (6 bases). This CDR3 contains 14 residues. Between the trimmed V and J ends, which lost 6 bases and 1 base, there was a span of 11 bases. Germline V gene lookup returns CDR1 SNHLY and CDR2 FYNNEI. The CDR3, as DNA: TGTGCCAGCAGCTTCTACAGGGGCACAGATACGCAGTATTTT. It yields the protein CASSFYRGTDTQYF.

The V gene is TRBV28, the J gene TRBJ1-5, with 9 bases aligning to TRBD1. J lost 7 bases, V lost 7 bases, and 8 bases had no gene match. There are 14 residues in the CDR3. Germline V lookup: CDR1 MDHEN, CDR2 SYDVKM. The CDR3 DNA follows: TGTGCCAGCACTTACTACAGGGGGCAACAGCCCCAGCATTTT. It specifies CASTYYRGQQPQHF.

The chain uses TRBV6-1 and TRBJ2-5, with 9 nucleotides matching TRBD2. The CDR3 is made up of 14 amino acids. Germline CDR1 reads MNHNS; CDR2 reads SASEGT. Trimming removed 4 bases from V and 5 bases from J; junction bases left unmatched: 5. This CDR3 reads CASSVLAGAETQYF. CDR3 bases: TGTGCCAGCAGTGTTTTAGCGGGAGCGGAGACCCAGTACTTC.

This clone was observed once. The chain recombines TRBV27 with TRBJ1-5, with 10 bases that match TRBD1. The CDR3 loop spans 16 amino acids. The junction had 7 bases not matched to a gene; V was cut back by 3 bases and J by 5 bases. Germline V gene sequence: CDR1 MNHEY, CDR2 SMNVEV (reference sequence). The CDR3: CASSFGDRGRDQPQHF. CDR3 bases: TGTGCCAGCAGTTTTGGGGACAGGGGACGCGATCAGCCCCAGCATTTT.

The rearrangement joins TRBV9 to TRBJ2-2, with 11 bases identical to TRBD2. After removal of 4 bases from V and 7 bases from J, the junction contained 6 bases not matched to a gene. The CDR3 is 15 amino acids. Germline V gene lookup returns CDR1 SGDLS and CDR2 YYNGEE. CDR3 region: CASSLAGGPGGELFF. For the CDR3, the DNA is TGTGCCAGCAGCTTAGCGGGAGGGCCTGGCGGGGAGCTGTTTTTT.

This clone has a handful of counts. The chain couples TRBV10-3 to TRBJ2-3, with 9 bases fitting TRBD1. V lost 4 bases, J lost 4 bases, and 6 bases stayed unmatched. Germline V gives CDR1 ENHRY, CDR2 SYGVKD. The CDR3 length is 15 residues. The DNA for the CDR3 is TGTGCCATCAGTGGGAATACAGGGGGCCCAGATACGCAGTATTTT. Residues: CAISGNTGGPDTQYF.

This chain uses TRBV19 with TRBJ1-2; 9 bases align to TRBD1. With 4 bases clipped from V and 4 bases from J, the junction kept 4 bases outside the gene matches. CDR3 length: 14 residues. The germline V gene encodes CDR1 LNHDA and CDR2 SQIVND (reference sequence). The CDR3: CASSTRQGGYGYTF. As DNA, the CDR3 is TGTGCCAGTAGTACCAGACAGGGGGGCTATGGCTACACCTTC. The whole variable domain, remainder taken from reference TRBV19 and TRBJ1-2, is DGGITQSPKYLFRKEGQNVTLSCEQNLNHDAMYWYRQDPGQGLRLIYYSQIVNDFQKGDIAEGYSVSREKKESFPLTVTSAQKNPTAFYLCASSTRQGGYGYTFGSGTRLTVV.

The table lists this clone with a few counts. The chain has TRBV29-1 and TRBJ1-4, with 11 bases fitting TRBD1. CDR3 length equals 14 residues. The germline V gene encodes CDR1 SQVTM and CDR2 ANQGSEA. The J segment lost 8 bases and the V segment lost 6 bases, leaving 8 bases of the junction unmatched. Here the CDR3 reads CSVEDRGLGEKLFF. Here the CDR3 DNA reads TGCAGCGTGGAGGACAGGGGGCTGGGGGAAAAACTGTTTTTT.